Each of the 24 T cell receptor beta chains below was sequenced from the same sample in a study of CD8+CD57+ T cells in acquired aplastic anemia. Researchers used genomic DNA as the template to profile TCR beta VDJ and CDR3. A single record per CDR3 protein comes from TCRdb applying MiXCR to the reads. The profile shows some 160,000 distinct CDR3 sequences, around half of them singletons. Selection for sequencing was limited to patients who had shown CD8+CD57+ cell expansion by flow cytometry. Material for sequencing was sorted CD4+, CD8+, or CD8+CD57+ T cells (not recorded which) from PBMCs. These receptors all come from a human donor with aplastic anemia.

The chain recombines TRBV20-1 with TRBJ1-4; perhaps TRBD1 as D (6 bases). The CDR3 is 13 amino acids. V lost 3 bases and J 8 bases, leaving 13 bases between the germline ends. Germline V gene sequence: CDR1 DFQATT, CDR2 SNEGSKA (reference sequence). This chain's CDR3 is CSASRGQSEKLFF. The CDR3 nucleotides are TGCAGTGCTAGCAGGGGTCAGTCCGAAAAACTGTTTTTT.

The gene calls are TRBV29-1 and TRBJ1-2; possible D gene TRBD1, 6 bases. This CDR3 comprises 12 residues. The germline gives CDR1 SQVTM, CDR2 ANQGSEA. V was pared by 7 bases and J by 3 bases, with 12 bases between. The CDR3 DNA reads TGCAGCGCACAGGGCAAAGACTATGGCTACACCTTC. Translated: CSAQGKDYGYTF.

On this clonotype itself: One end of the junction varies from germline; a read error may be responsible. This chain's CDR3 is CATSDPTSGTNTGELLF. The CDR3, as DNA: TGTGCCACCAGTGACCCTACTAGCGGGACGAACACCGGGGAGCTGCTTTTT. The chain combines TRBV24-1 with TRBJ2-2; 10 bases are a match to TRBD2. Germline values: CDR1 KGHDR, CDR2 SFDVKD. This CDR3 is 17 amino acids long.

J is TRBJ1-2 and V is TRBV7-8, with D tentatively TRBD1 (5 bases). Per the germline V gene, CDR1 is SGHVS and CDR2 is FQNEAQ. This CDR3 has 16 amino acids. Trimming cost V 4 bases and J 4 bases, with 19 bases left between them. For the CDR3, the DNA is TGTGCCAGCAGCTCCCTCGGGTTGGACAAAGGCTATGGCTACACCTTC. Translated, it gives CASSSLGLDKGYGYTF.

The table lists this clonotype with many counts. As DNA, the CDR3 is TGCGCCAGCAGTGGGACAGGGGGCGCGTCCAATCAGCCCCAGCATTTT. Its protein product is CASSGTGGASNQPQHF. The chain carries TRBV10-2 and TRBJ1-5, with 11 bases aligning to TRBD1. The CDR3 totals 16 residues. The V and J ends lost 4 bases and 3 bases, in that order; junction bases with no gene match: 5. Looked up from germline, CDR1 is WSHSY and CDR2 is SAAADI.

This clonotype has a count of ten or more. The chain employs TRBV5-1 and TRBJ2-7, with 9 bases aligning to TRBD2. Germline V gene lookup returns CDR1 SGHRS and CDR2 YFSETQ. The CDR3 totals 15 residues. With 2 bases clipped from V and 0 bases from J, the junction kept 3 bases outside the gene matches. CDR3 sequence (DNA): TGCGCCAGCAGCTTACTAGCGGGCAGCTCCTACGAGCAGTACTTC. Translating it yields CASSLLAGSSYEQYF.

The table lists this clonotype with many counts. This chain joins TRBV7-3 and TRBJ1-1, with 7 bases fitting TRBD1. The CDR3 totals 14 residues. V dropped 3 bases and J dropped 5; count of bases not matched to a gene: 6. In germline, CDR1 is SGHTA, CDR2 FQGTGA. This CDR3 is CASSFSGTATEAFF. The CDR3 DNA follows: TGTGCCAGCAGCTTCTCCGGGACAGCAACTGAAGCTTTCTTT. The whole variable domain, remainder taken from reference TRBV7-3 and TRBJ1-1, is GAGVSQTPSNKVTEKGKYVELRCDPISGHTALYWYRQSLGQGPEFLIYFQGTGAADDSGLPNDRFFAVRPEGSVSTLKIQRTERGDSAVYLCASSFSGTATEAFFGQGTRLTVV.

The rearrangement joins TRBV11-2 to TRBJ1-6; the D gene is possibly TRBD1 (6 bases). The CDR3 extends over 16 amino acids. V was clipped by 7 bases and J by 7 bases, with 20 bases between them. Germline CDR1 SGHAT, CDR2 FQNNGV. Written as DNA, the CDR3 is TGTGCCAGCACCCCGCAGGCAGGGGTGGGCAATTCACCCCTCCACTTT. It specifies CASTPQAGVGNSPLHF.

This clonotype was recorded only once. J is TRBJ2-3 and V is TRBV5-6, with 8 bases matching TRBD2. There are 16 residues in the CDR3. Germline V gene sequence: CDR1 SGHDT, CDR2 YYEEEE. V shed 4 bases, J shed 2 bases, and the junction held 9 bases outside the gene matches. This chain's CDR3 is CASSEPSGPYTDTQYF. Here the CDR3 DNA reads TGTGCCAGCAGCGAACCTAGCGGGCCATACACAGATACGCAGTATTTT.

Turning to this clonotype: The junction departs from germline at one end; a sequencing error may be responsible. The V and J genes are TRBV7-2 and TRBJ1-1, with a possible D match to TRBD1 (5 bases). CDR1 and CDR2 (germline): SGHTA, FQGNSA. The CDR3 has 12 amino acids. The CDR3 nucleotides read TGCGCCAGCAGCCAAGATCGACAGGAAGCTTTCTTT. Its translation is CASSQDRQEAFF. The whole variable domain, remainder taken from reference TRBV7-2 and TRBJ1-1, is GAGVSQSPSNKVTEKGKDVELRCDPISGHTALYWYRQSLGQGLEFLIYFQGNSAPDKSGLPSDRFSAERTGGSVSTLTIQRTQQEDSAVYLCASSQDRQEAFFGQGTRLTVV.

This clonotype was observed a few times. V gene TRBV9 combines with J gene TRBJ2-3; 10 nucleotides align to TRBD2. V was clipped by 4 bases and J by 3 bases; unmatched bases: 8. Germline loops: CDR1 SGDLS, CDR2 YYNGEE. This CDR3 is 16 amino acids long. The CDR3 coding sequence is TGTGCCAGCAGCATTAGCGGGGGGCAAGGTACAGATACGCAGTATTTT. It encodes CASSISGGQGTDTQYF.

Note on this clonotype: Since a much larger clone is just one base distant, this may be a read error. DNA of the CDR3: TGTGCCAGCAGCAAACTAGCGGGGGGTTCCTACGAGCAGTACTTC. It encodes CASSKLAGGSYEQYF. This chain joins TRBV7-3 and TRBJ2-7, with 12 bases identical to TRBD2. V shed 5 bases, J shed 1 base, and the junction held 3 bases outside the gene matches. This CDR3 region has 15 residues. CDR1 and CDR2 from the germline V gene are SGHTA and FQGTGA.

This clonotype was found once. The rearrangement links TRBV20-1 to TRBJ1-1; D gene uncertain. CDR3 length: 14 amino acids. V was cut by 1 base and J by 0 bases, with 9 bases left in between. CDR1 is DFQATT and CDR2 is SNEGSKA in the germline V gene (reference sequence). CDR3 sequence reads: CSARGGRMNTEAFF. The CDR3 DNA is TGCAGTGCTAGAGGAGGGCGCATGAACACTGAAGCTTTCTTT.

Ten or more counts support this clonotype. The genes are TRBV5-4 and TRBJ1-5, with D possibly being TRBD1 (5 bases). Trimming removed 4 bases at V and 2 bases at J, with 10 bases between. From germline, CDR1 is SGHNT and CDR2 YYREEE (reference sequence). This CDR3 has 14 residues. CDR3 sequence: CASSTGVGNQPQHF. The CDR3 bases are TGTGCCAGCAGCACGGGGGTCGGCAATCAGCCCCAGCATTTT. The whole variable domain, remainder taken from reference TRBV5-4 and TRBJ1-5, is ETGVTQSPTHLIKTRGQQVTLRCSSQSGHNTVSWYQQALGQGPQFIFQYYREEENGRGNFPPRFSGLQFPNYSSELNVNALELDDSALYLCASSTGVGNQPQHFGDGTRLSIL.

This clonotype was detected many times. The chain combines TRBV7-2 with TRBJ2-2; TRBD2 matches 7 bases. Germline trimming cut 6 bases from V and 0 bases from J; bases unmatched to any gene: 4. Per the germline V gene, CDR1 is SGHTA and CDR2 is FQGNSA. The CDR3 consists of 15 residues. Here the CDR3 DNA reads TGTGCCAGCAGTCTACGGGGGGCGAACACCGGGGAGCTGTTTTTT. This translates into CASSLRGANTGELFF.

The table lists this clonotype with a few counts. This chain links TRBV2 with TRBJ2-7; D is perhaps TRBD1 (5 bases). The ends were cut back, 6 bases at V and 0 bases at J, with 9 bases in the middle. Germline V CDR1 and CDR2: SNHLY, FYNNEI. The CDR3 has 13 amino acids. CDR3 in amino acids: CASSLTASYEQYF. The CDR3 region has the DNA TGTGCCAGCAGCTTGACAGCCTCCTACGAGCAGTACTTC.

Turning to this clonotype: This may stem from a read error, because a much larger clone lies one nucleotide away. The chain carries TRBV7-9 and TRBJ2-2; tentatively, D is TRBD2 (5 bases). This CDR3 contains 14 residues. Germline CDR1 is SEHNR and CDR2 is FQNEAQ (reference sequence). The CDR3 DNA is TGTGCCAGCAGCTTAGACGGGCTAGCCGGGGATCTGTTTTTT. The encoded protein is CASSLDGLAGDLFF. Supplemented by reference TRBV7-9 and TRBJ2-2, the full variable domain reads DTGVSQNPRHKITKRGQNVTFRCDPISEHNRLYWYRQTLGQGPEFLTYFQNEAQLEKSRLLSDRFSAERPKGSFSTLEIQRTEQGDSAMYLCASSLDGLAGDLFFGEGSRLTVL.

The V and J genes are TRBV5-6 and TRBJ2-7, with D possibly matching TRBD1 (6 bases). The CDR3 runs to 14 residues. Germline V CDR1 and CDR2: SGHDT, YYEEEE. V lost 4 bases to trimming and J lost 2 bases, with 13 bases between them. CDR3 DNA: TGTGCCAGCAGCCAACCGACAGGTCCCTACGAGCAGTACTTC. Protein sequence: CASSQPTGPYEQYF.

This clonotype was seen only once. The CDR3 sequence is CASSEGLAGDTQYF. The CDR3 bases are TGCGCCAGCAGTGAGGGACTAGCGGGAGATACGCAGTATTTT. The chain has TRBV10-1 and TRBJ2-3, with 11 bases aligning to TRBD2. CDR1 and CDR2 from the germline V gene are WNHNN and SYGVQD (reference sequence). J lost 5 bases, V lost 2 bases, and 0 bases had no gene match. CDR3 length equals 14 residues.

The J gene is TRBJ1-4, the V gene TRBV5-1, with D uncertain. CDR3 size: 14 residues. Per the germline V gene, CDR1 is SGHRS and CDR2 is YFSETQ. Trimming stripped 5 bases from V and 2 bases from J, with 10 bases between. Here the CDR3 reads CASSYRETNEKLFF. As DNA, the CDR3 is TGCGCCAGCAGTTACAGAGAGACTAATGAAAAACTGTTTTTT.

J is TRBJ1-1 and V is TRBV6-5, with a weak D call TRBD1 (6 bases). Trimming removed 4 bases at V and 1 base at J, with 10 bases between. The CDR3 totals 14 residues. Germline V gives CDR1 MNHEY, CDR2 SVGAGI. This chain's CDR3 is CASSFGTTNTEAFF. CDR3 in DNA: TGTGCCAGCAGTTTTGGGACAACGAACACTGAAGCTTTCTTT.

This clonotype was picked up many times. The genes are TRBV12-5 and TRBJ2-7; D ambiguous. Per the germline V gene, CDR1 is LGHNT and CDR2 is FRNRAP. The length of the CDR3 is 13 residues. Trimming stripped 5 bases from V and 0 bases from J, with 8 bases between. The CDR3 DNA reads as TGTGCTAGTGGTCACATAAGCTCCTACGAGCAGTACTTC. Its translation is CASGHISSYEQYF.

The V and J genes are TRBV19 and TRBJ1-6; D gene unclear. Germline V gene data show CDR1 as LNHDA and CDR2 as SQIVND (reference sequence). The CDR3 runs 12 residues. Trimming took 7 bases from V and 4 from J, leaving 5 bases between them. CDR3 DNA: TGTGCCAGTAATCCGTATAATTCACCCCTCCACTTT. This gives the protein CASNPYNSPLHF.

The V gene is TRBV7-8, the J gene TRBJ2-1; D may be TRBD2 (5 bases). Germline V CDR1 and CDR2: SGHVS, FQNEAQ. CDR3 size: 15 residues. Deletions cut 5 bases from V and 0 bases from J, with 11 bases between. The CDR3 region is CASSEADSSYNEQFF. The CDR3 region has the DNA TGTGCCAGCAGCGAAGCGGATAGCTCCTACAATGAGCAGTTCTTC.